Sequencing of this TCR beta chain was carried out in a study of T cell responses to AZD1222 COVID-19 vaccine. Some clones are missing from TCRdb's copy, which holds only in-frame ones; the method was immunoSEQ multiplex PCR. The sample records about 72,000 clones, 86% being singletons. This sequence originates from an adult in good health. This sample comprised peripheral blood, obtained on day 0 of AZD1222 vaccination.

CDR3 sequence: CASRLQGADTEAFF. In DNA, the CDR3 is TGTGCCAGCAGGTTACAGGGGGCTGACACTGAAGCTTTCTTT. V gene TRBV6-5 combines with J gene TRBJ1-1; 9 nucleotides agree with TRBD1. The V gene end was trimmed by 6 bases and the J gene end by 3 bases; junction bases not matched to a gene: 5. The CDR3 covers 14 residues. Germline V lookup: CDR1 MNHEY, CDR2 SVGAGI.